This T cell receptor beta chain stems from a study of T cell responses to AZD1222 COVID-19 vaccine. The protocol was immunoSEQ multiplex PCR, while the TCRdb copy is restricted to in-frame clones and leaves out a portion. The repertoire holds about 110,000 clones, with approximately 90% as singletons. There are 13 residues in the CDR3. The V gene lost 5 bases and the J gene lost 6 bases, with 14 bases spanning the gap. Germline V gene data show CDR1 as LNHDA and CDR2 as SQIVND (reference sequence). The sequenced sample was peripheral blood, obtained on day 0 of AZD1222 vaccination. This TCR was recovered from an adult in good health. This sequence joins TRBV19 and TRBJ2-7; possible D gene TRBD2, 5 bases. The CDR3 bases are TGTGCCAGTAGTGCCGGGGAAGTGGGCGAGCAGTACTTC. Protein sequence: CASSAGEVGEQYF.